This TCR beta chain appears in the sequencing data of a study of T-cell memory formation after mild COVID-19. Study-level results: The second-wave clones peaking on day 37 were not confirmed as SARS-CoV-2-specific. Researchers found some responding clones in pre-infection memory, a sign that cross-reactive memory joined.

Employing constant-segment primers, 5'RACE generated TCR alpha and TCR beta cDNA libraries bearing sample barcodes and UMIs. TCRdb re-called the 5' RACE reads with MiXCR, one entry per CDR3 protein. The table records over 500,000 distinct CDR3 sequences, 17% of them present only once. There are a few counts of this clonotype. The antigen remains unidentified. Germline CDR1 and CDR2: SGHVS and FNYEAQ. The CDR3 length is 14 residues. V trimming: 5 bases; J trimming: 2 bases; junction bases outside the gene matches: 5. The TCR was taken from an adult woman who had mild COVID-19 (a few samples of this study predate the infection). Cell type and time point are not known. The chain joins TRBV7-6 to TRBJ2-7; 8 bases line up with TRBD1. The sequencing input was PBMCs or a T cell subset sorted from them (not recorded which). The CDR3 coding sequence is TGTGCCAGCAGCCAAGGACAGGGAACCTACGAGCAGTACTTC. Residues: CASSQGQGTYEQYF. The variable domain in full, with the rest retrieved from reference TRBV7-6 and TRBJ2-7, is GAGVSQSPRYKVTKRGQDVALRCDPISGHVSLYWYRQALGQGPEFLTYFNYEAQQDKSGLPNDRFSAERPEGSISTLTIQRTEQRDSAMYRCASSQGQGTYEQYFGPGTRLTVT.